This record covers a single T cell receptor beta chain. This specimen comes from a study of Ad26.COV2.S vaccination and SARS-CoV-2 variants. The assay was immunoSEQ multiplex PCR, and TCRdb's table has in-frame clones only and misses some. The sample holds about 470,000 clones, around 91% seen once. As to treatment: roughly 20 received Ad26.COV2.S at low or high dose, single or two shots; 5 received placebo; per-sample allocation not given. Day 63 after the first vaccine or placebo injection was the time point for sampling. The V gene's germline CDR1 is SGHNT and CDR2 YYREEE (reference sequence). The CDR3 is 15 amino acids. Losses at the gene ends were 0 bases for V and 7 bases for J; bases not matched to a gene: 4.

The sequencing here drew on peripheral blood, taken in a trial of Ad26.COV2.S vaccine versus placebo. The chain joins TRBV5-4 to TRBJ2-2, with TRBD2 matching 9 bases. The clonotype comes from a person aged 18 to 59 who received the Ad26.COV2.S COVID-19 vaccine or a placebo. In DNA, the CDR3 is TGTGCCAGCAGCTTGGTAGCGGGAGATGTCGGGGAGCTGTTTTTT. Translation: CASSLVAGDVGELFF.